The TCR beta chain described here comes from a study of blood T cell repertoires in COVID-19. The assay was immunoSEQ multiplex PCR, and TCRdb's table has in-frame clones only and misses some. Of 100,000 to 150,000 clones in the sample, 60% to 80% were seen once. The clonotype originates from a man aged 80 or over with COVID-19, enrolled during active disease. Sequencing input: peripheral blood.

The CDR3, as DNA: TGTGCCAGCAGTTCAGGACAGGCGAGGCACAATGAGCAGTTCTTC. Amino acids: CASSSGQARHNEQFF. The V and J genes are TRBV28 and TRBJ2-1; 7 bases map to TRBD1. This CDR3 contains 15 residues. In germline, CDR1 is MDHEN, CDR2 SYDVKM. The trim removed 4 bases at V and 5 bases at J, leaving 8 bases unmatched.